Described below is a single T cell receptor beta chain sequence and its context. Sequencing used immunoSEQ multiplex PCR; TCRdb keeps in-frame clones, though not all of them. The top ten hold around 3.5% of the sample, which has 150,000 to 200,000 clones, approximately 86% seen once. The sample is drawn from a study of blood T cell repertoires in COVID-19. The germline gives CDR1 SGHRS, CDR2 YFSETQ. CDR3 length: 14 amino acids. V was clipped by 3 bases and J by 4 bases, with 13 bases between them. Sequencing was carried out using peripheral blood. The chain recombines TRBV5-1 with TRBJ1-1, with a possible D match to TRBD1 (5 bases). The clonotype originates from a man between 70 and 80 years old with acute or convalescent COVID-19. CDR3 DNA: TGCGCCAGCAGCTCGGGACTCCGCGTCACTGAAGCTTTCTTT. Residues: CASSSGLRVTEAFF.